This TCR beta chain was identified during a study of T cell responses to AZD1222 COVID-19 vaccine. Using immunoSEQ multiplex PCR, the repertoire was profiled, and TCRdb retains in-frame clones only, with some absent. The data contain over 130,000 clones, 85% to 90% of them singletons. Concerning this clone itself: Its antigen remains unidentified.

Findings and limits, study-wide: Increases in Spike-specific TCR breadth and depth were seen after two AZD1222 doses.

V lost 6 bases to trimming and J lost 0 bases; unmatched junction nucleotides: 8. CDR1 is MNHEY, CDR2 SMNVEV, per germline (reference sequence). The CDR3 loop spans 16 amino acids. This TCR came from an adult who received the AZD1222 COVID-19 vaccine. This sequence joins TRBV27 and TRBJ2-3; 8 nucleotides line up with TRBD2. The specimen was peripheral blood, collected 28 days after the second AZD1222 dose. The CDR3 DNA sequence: TGTGCCAGCAGCCCCGGGAGGGGTGCTAGCACAGATACGCAGTATTTT. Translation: CASSPGRGASTDTQYF.